This TCR beta chain comes out of a study of OX40 agonist ivuxolimab in advanced cancers. For the study at large: The study gave patients intravenous ivuxolimab at 0.01 to 10 mg/kg every 2 weeks.

V was trimmed by 6 bases and J by 0 bases, leaving 14 bases between them. CDR1 is MNHNY and CDR2 is SVGAGI in the germline V gene (reference sequence). This CDR3 contains 16 residues. Assay used: immunoSEQ multiplex PCR; TCRdb lists only in-frame clones, some missing. The sample has about 93,000 clones; about 88% are singletons. Patients who had autoimmune disease history or got systemic immunosuppression were left out. This clonotype originated in an adult with an advanced solid tumor such as melanoma, head and neck, liver or kidney cancer. The chain combines TRBV6-6 with TRBJ2-2, with unresolved D. The material sequenced was CD4+ or CD8+ T cells sorted from blood, taken in a trial of the OX40 agonist ivuxolimab. CDR3 region: CASSYTLRANTGELFF. DNA for the CDR3: TGTGCCAGCAGCTACACCCTTAGGGCGAACACCGGGGAGCTGTTTTTT.